The 5 T cell receptor beta chains in this list originate from one sample, sequenced in a study of identical twins (TCRdb year 2016). Library construction relied on 5' RACE. Sequencing was carried out with an Illumina HiSeq 2000. The public reads were run again by TCRdb, first through fastp at Q25 and then through MiXCR, and only productive beta chains were kept. Each record represents a unique CDR3 protein, reported with the most common genes and DNA among its rows. The sample data list some 500,000 distinct CDR3 sequences, and approximately 15% of these were observed just once. The top ten hold about 0.53% of the sample. The sample was also reused in another study, on yellow fever vaccine responses in identical twins.

Sequencing was performed on CD4+ T cells sorted from blood. Receptors originate from a woman younger than 35 in good health.

The gene calls are TRBV28 and TRBJ2-7; 8 bases match TRBD1. J lost 3 bases, V lost 6 bases, and 10 bases had no gene match. CDR3 size: 15 residues. In germline, CDR1 is MDHEN, CDR2 SYDVKM. CDR3 DNA sequence: TGTGCCAGCAGCATCCCCGGGACAGGTCTCTACGAGCAGTACTTC. This encodes CASSIPGTGLYEQYF.

J is TRBJ2-3 and V is TRBV24-1, with TRBD1 as a possible D gene (6 bases). Germline V CDR1 and CDR2: KGHDR, SFDVKD. The V end lost 5 bases, the J end lost 4 bases, and 12 bases lay between the germline ends. The CDR3 spans 14 residues. The CDR3 sequence is CATSGTGKPDTQYF. CDR3 DNA sequence: TGTGCCACCAGTGGAACAGGGAAGCCAGATACGCAGTATTTT.

This clonotype was picked up a small number of times. The chain links TRBV12-3 or TRBV12-4 to TRBJ2-1; no definite D call. CDR3 length: 15 amino acids. Trimming stripped 6 bases from V and 9 bases from J, with 21 bases between. Written as DNA, the CDR3 is TGTGCCAGCAGCCGATCTAACACCCCTGGTAGTGAGCAGTTCTTC. Translated: CASSRSNTPGSEQFF.

This clonotype turned up a few times. The rearrangement links TRBV18 to TRBJ1-4; D is uncertain. From germline, CDR1 is KGHSH and CDR2 LQKENI. The CDR3 spans 11 residues. Deletions cut 6 bases from V and 5 bases from J, with 4 bases between. The CDR3 is CASSGNEKLFF. In DNA, the CDR3 is TGTGCCAGCTCGGGAAATGAAAAACTGTTTTTT.

This clonotype was picked up one time. The gene calls are TRBV4-2 and TRBJ2-5; perhaps TRBD2 as D (6 bases). CDR1 LGHNA and CDR2 YNFKEQ come from the germline V gene. This CDR3 region has 14 residues. V lost 3 bases and J 4 bases, leaving 12 bases between the germline ends. The CDR3 is CASSQLDGRETQYF. CDR3 DNA: TGTGCCAGCAGCCAGTTGGACGGGAGAGAGACCCAGTACTTC.